The 27 T cell receptor beta chains below come from one sample, sequenced in a study of T cell responses to AZD1222 COVID-19 vaccine. Produced via immunoSEQ multiplex PCR; TCRdb's table is partial and in-frame only. The repertoire holds around 260,000 clones, with more than 80% as singletons. Sequenced here: peripheral blood, sampled on day 0 of AZD1222 vaccination. The receptors were sampled from an adult in good health.

V gene TRBV5-4 combines with J gene TRBJ2-1; D is perhaps TRBD1 (6 bases). The germline V and J ends were trimmed by 3 bases and 7 bases, with 11 bases remaining between them. There are 13 residues in the CDR3. Germline V gives CDR1 SGHNT, CDR2 YYREEE (reference sequence). The CDR3 DNA reads as TGTGCCAGCAGCTCCCGGACAGAAAATGAGCAGTTCTTC. It encodes CASSSRTENEQFF.

The chain joins TRBV6-2 or TRBV6-3 to TRBJ1-3; D is undetermined. The V end was cut by 5 bases, the J end by 2 bases, with 19 bases between. In germline, CDR1 is MNHEY, CDR2 SVGEGT. This CDR3 is built from 17 residues. The CDR3 DNA follows: TGTGCCAGCAGTCCCCGGGAATCCGTCGTACCTGGAAACACCATATATTTT. Translation: CASSPRESVVPGNTIYF.

The chain couples TRBV6-1 to TRBJ2-1, with D maybe TRBD2 (7 bases). V dropped 4 bases and J dropped 8 bases, with 21 bases sitting between them. This CDR3 contains 16 residues. CDR1 is MNHNS, CDR2 SASEGT, per germline. CDR3 in DNA: TGTGCCAGCAGTGGCCCTAGAGGGGGGGCTACACATGAGCAGTTCTTC. Translating it yields CASSGPRGGATHEQFF.

The rearrangement links TRBV19 to TRBJ1-6, with D possibly being TRBD1 (5 bases). V was cut by 3 bases and J by 5 bases, with 17 bases left in between. The CDR3 contains 17 residues. Germline CDR1 and CDR2: LNHDA and SQIVND (reference sequence). DNA for the CDR3: TGTGCCAGTAGTATGGGCGCAGGGACGGGAAATAATTCACCCCTCCACTTT. Its translation: CASSMGAGTGNNSPLHF.

The rearrangement links TRBV29-1 to TRBJ1-3; possibly TRBD1 for D (5 bases). The CDR3 contains 14 residues. Germline V CDR1 and CDR2: SQVTM, ANQGSEA. V was cut by 4 bases and J by 4 bases, with 14 bases left in between. Here the CDR3 DNA reads TGCAGCGTTGTAGAGGGGATAGGGGGAAACACCATATATTTT. This codes for CSVVEGIGGNTIYF. Full variable domain (remainder filled in from reference TRBV29-1 and TRBJ1-3): SAVISQKPSRDICQRGTSLTIQCQVDSQVTMMFWYRQQPGQSLTLIATANQGSEATYESGFVIDKFPISRPNLTFSTLTVSNMSPEDSSIYLCSVVEGIGGNTIYFGEGSWLTVV.

This clone was counted a single time. V usage is TRBV7-6 and J usage is TRBJ2-1; 9 bases agree with TRBD2. Per the germline V gene, CDR1 is SGHVS and CDR2 is FNYEAQ. The CDR3 contains 15 residues. The junction had 9 bases not matched to a gene; V was cut back by 5 bases and J by 7 bases. CDR3 nucleotides: TGTGCCAGCAGCCGACAATCGGGACTAGCAAATGAGCAGTTCTTC. It is translated as CASSRQSGLANEQFF.

This clone came up once. CDR3 coding DNA: TGTGCCAGCAGCTTCGGGGGCACAGGGAGCGATCAGCCCCAGCATTTT. Translated, it gives CASSFGGTGSDQPQHF. The chain carries TRBV5-6 and TRBJ1-5; tentative D call: TRBD1 (6 bases). Germline CDR1 is SGHDT and CDR2 is YYEEEE. This CDR3 comprises 16 residues. Trimming left V 2 bases short and J 5 bases short, with 17 bases between.

V usage is TRBV11-2 and J usage is TRBJ2-7; D is ambiguous. This CDR3 is built from 12 residues. The V end was cut by 3 bases, the J end by 6 bases, with 9 bases between. CDR1 and CDR2 from the germline V gene are SGHAT and FQNNGV. The CDR3 region has the DNA TGTGCCAGCAGCTTTTTGTCGGGCGAGCAGTACTTC. It translates to CASSFLSGEQYF. Full variable domain (missing parts from reference TRBV11-2 and TRBJ2-7): EAGVAQSPRYKIIEKRQSVAFWCNPISGHATLYWYQQILGQGPKLLIQFQNNGVVDDSQLPKDRFSAERLKGVDSTLKIQPAKLEDSAVYLCASSFLSGEQYFGPGTRLTVT.

The rearrangement links TRBV2 to TRBJ2-5; D not certain. Per germline, CDR1 SNHLY and CDR2 FYNNEI. This CDR3 has 11 amino acids. Trimming took 8 bases from V and 3 from J, leaving 7 bases between them. The CDR3 sequence: CASGREETQYF. The CDR3, as DNA: TGTGCCAGCGGACGGGAAGAGACCCAGTACTTC.

This clone was recorded a few times. The rearrangement uses TRBV9 and TRBJ2-3; D could derive from TRBD1 or TRBD2 (5 bases each). This CDR3 region has 14 residues. CDR1 and CDR2 from the germline V gene are SGDLS and YYNGEE. Trimming pared 4 bases from V and 2 bases from J, leaving 11 bases between. CDR3 coding DNA: TGTGCCAGCAGCCCCGGGGCGACCACAGATACGCAGTATTTT. Translating gives CASSPGATTDTQYF.

The V and J genes are TRBV28 and TRBJ1-5; 7 nucleotides line up with TRBD1. V lost 6 bases and J lost 1; bases outside the gene matches: 6. CDR3 length: 15 residues. Germline CDR1 reads MDHEN; CDR2 reads SYDVKM. The CDR3: CASSSGQSSNQPQHF. The CDR3 coding sequence is TGTGCCAGCAGCTCGGGACAGTCAAGCAATCAGCCCCAGCATTTT.

Concerning this clone itself: Additional DNA sequences in this sample encode the identical CDR3. The V gene is TRBV28, the J gene TRBJ1-3; D remains ambiguous. Trimming pared 2 bases from V and 0 bases from J, leaving 8 bases between. From germline, CDR1 is MDHEN and CDR2 SYDVKM. The CDR3 loop spans 15 amino acids. CDR3 sequence reads: CASSLGSRSGNTIYF. For the CDR3, the DNA is TGTGCCAGCAGTTTAGGCAGTCGCTCTGGAAACACCATATATTTT.

V is TRBV7-2 and J is TRBJ1-1, with 7 nucleotides matching TRBD1. Unmatched junction bases numbered 9, after V lost 10 bases and J lost 1 base. From germline, CDR1 is SGHTA and CDR2 FQGNSA. This CDR3 has 14 amino acids. CDR3 bases: TGTGCCACCCTTTGGGGGACAGCGAACACTGAAGCTTTCTTT. This gives the protein CATLWGTANTEAFF.

As for this clone: The same CDR3 is also encoded by other DNA sequences in this sample. This rearrangement joins TRBV7-9 to TRBJ2-7; D unresolved. This CDR3 contains 11 residues. V gave up 5 bases and J gave up 3 bases, with 5 bases separating them. Germline V gene lookup returns CDR1 SEHNR and CDR2 FQNEAQ (reference sequence). CDR3 residues: CASSPIYEQYF. In nucleotides, the CDR3 is TGTGCCAGCAGCCCTATCTACGAGCAGTACTTC.

V and J are TRBV11-2 and TRBJ1-1; D gene unclear. Trimming took 1 base from V and 5 from J, leaving 11 bases between them. The CDR3 has 14 amino acids. Germline V gene lookup returns CDR1 SGHAT and CDR2 FQNNGV. CDR3 protein: CASSLGLGGTEAFF. As DNA, the CDR3 is TGTGCCAGCAGCTTAGGATTGGGAGGGACTGAAGCTTTCTTT.

This chain joins TRBV2 and TRBJ1-1, with TRBD1 matching 7 bases. The germline V gene encodes CDR1 SNHLY and CDR2 FYNNEI. This CDR3 region has 15 residues. V shed 4 bases and J 5 bases; nucleotides not matched to a gene: 10. The CDR3, as DNA: TGTGCCAGCAGTGCGGATACAGGGGATGTGACTGAAGCTTTCTTT. Translation gives CASSADTGDVTEAFF.

The gene calls are TRBV5-6 and TRBJ1-2; TRBD1 might be the D (5 bases). The V end lost 4 bases, the J end lost 4 bases, and 17 bases lay between the germline ends. CDR1 is SGHDT and CDR2 is YYEEEE in the germline V gene. This CDR3 is 15 amino acids long. CDR3 bases: TGTGCCAGCAGCCCGGAGGGGCAGTTAGCCTATGGCTACACCTTC. It translates to CASSPEGQLAYGYTF.

This rearrangement joins TRBV7-2 to TRBJ2-5; TRBD1 is a possible D gene (6 bases). The V gene's germline CDR1 is SGHTA and CDR2 FQGNSA. V gave up 5 bases and J gave up 1 base, with 23 bases separating them. CDR3 length equals 18 residues. CDR3 region: CASSHGTGTRGRQETQYF. CDR3 sequence (DNA): TGTGCCAGCAGCCACGGAACTGGGACAAGGGGTCGCCAAGAGACCCAGTACTTC. The full variable domain, in which reference TRBV7-2 and TRBJ2-5 provide the parts outside the CDR3, is GAGVSQSPSNKVTEKGKDVELRCDPISGHTALYWYRQSLGQGLEFLIYFQGNSAPDKSGLPSDRFSAERTGGSVSTLTIQRTQQEDSAVYLCASSHGTGTRGRQETQYFGPGTRLLVL.

The chain has TRBV7-9 and TRBJ1-1; D might be TRBD1 (6 bases). The V end was cut by 5 bases, the J end by 0 bases, with 13 bases between. Germline V gene data show CDR1 as SEHNR and CDR2 as FQNEAQ (reference sequence). The CDR3 runs 15 residues. The DNA for the CDR3 is TGTGCCAGCAGCCCAAGGACAGAGTTGAACACTGAAGCTTTCTTT. Its protein product is CASSPRTELNTEAFF.

The rearrangement links TRBV7-3 to TRBJ1-3; TRBD1 might be the D (6 bases). Trimming stripped 2 bases from V and 4 bases from J, with 15 bases between. The germline V gene encodes CDR1 SGHTA and CDR2 FQGTGA. The CDR3 extends over 16 amino acids. The CDR3 DNA is TGTGCCAGCAGCTTAGGGGGGCCCGCCGAAGGAAACACCATATATTTT. Its protein product is CASSLGGPAEGNTIYF.

The chain recombines TRBV18 with TRBJ1-4; 9 positions agree with TRBD1. J lost 8 bases, V lost 6 bases, and 10 bases had no gene match. CDR3 length: 15 residues. From germline, CDR1 is KGHSH and CDR2 LQKENI. The CDR3 DNA reads as TGTGCCAGCTCGCCAGTGGGACAGGGTTACGAAAAACTGTTTTTT. This encodes CASSPVGQGYEKLFF. Looking up the rest from reference TRBV18 and TRBJ1-4 gives the full variable domain: NAGVMQNPRHLVRRRGQEARLRCSPMKGHSHVYWYRQLPEEGLKFMVYLQKENIIDESGMPKERFSAEFPKEGPSILRIQQVVRGDSAAYFCASSPVGQGYEKLFFGSGTQLSVL.

The gene calls are TRBV7-2 and TRBJ2-7; 12 positions agree with TRBD2. CDR3 length: 15 amino acids. Germline CDR1 SGHTA, CDR2 FQGNSA. The V gene end was trimmed by 5 bases and the J gene end by 7 bases; junction bases not matched to a gene: 9. The CDR3 DNA is TGTGCCAGCAGCGGGCGGACTAGCGGGGAGATGGAGCAGTACTTC. Amino acids: CASSGRTSGEMEQYF.

The chain has TRBV7-6 and TRBJ2-5; D tentatively reads TRBD1 or TRBD2 (5 bases each). Per germline, CDR1 SGHVS and CDR2 FNYEAQ. The CDR3 consists of 16 residues. The ends were cut back, 2 bases at V and 7 bases at J, with 20 bases in the middle. CDR3 sequence: CASSLRDGSPGRTQYF. For the CDR3, the DNA is TGTGCCAGCAGCTTACGGGACGGATCCCCCGGTCGGACCCAGTACTTC.

V and J are TRBV18 and TRBJ1-1, with 11 bases fitting TRBD1. Germline trimming cut 2 bases from V and 10 bases from J; bases unmatched to any gene: 15. The length of the CDR3 is 17 residues. Germline V gene data show CDR1 as KGHSH and CDR2 as LQKENI. CDR3 DNA: TGTGCCAGCTCACCATCTTTAGGGACAGGGGGACCGGTTCGAGCTTTCTTT. It is translated as CASSPSLGTGGPVRAFF.

V and J are TRBV7-2 and TRBJ1-6; the match to TRBD1 covers 7 bases. Germline lookup yields CDR1 SGHTA and CDR2 FQGNSA. The CDR3 runs 13 residues. V trimming: 3 bases; J trimming: 10 bases; junction bases outside the gene matches: 3. CDR3 nucleotide sequence: TGTGCCAGCAGCTTTGTAGGGGGCTCACCCCTCCACTTT. Translation: CASSFVGGSPLHF.

This chain connects TRBV11-2 to TRBJ2-7; no definite D call. V was shortened by 5 bases and J by 4 bases, with 9 bases between the two germline ends. Looked up from germline, CDR1 is SGHAT and CDR2 is FQNNGV. CDR3 size: 12 residues. This CDR3 reads CASSPLGYEQYF. The CDR3 DNA reads as TGTGCCAGCAGCCCGTTGGGTTACGAGCAGTACTTC.

V and J are TRBV4-1 and TRBJ1-5, with unresolved D. V was cut by 6 bases and J by 0 bases, with 12 bases left in between. The CDR3 is 15 amino acids. Germline-derived CDR1 and CDR2 are MGHRA and YSYEKL. The CDR3 bases are TGCGCCAGCAGACCGGGAGCCTATAGCAATCAGCCCCAGCATTTT. It is translated as CASRPGAYSNQPQHF.